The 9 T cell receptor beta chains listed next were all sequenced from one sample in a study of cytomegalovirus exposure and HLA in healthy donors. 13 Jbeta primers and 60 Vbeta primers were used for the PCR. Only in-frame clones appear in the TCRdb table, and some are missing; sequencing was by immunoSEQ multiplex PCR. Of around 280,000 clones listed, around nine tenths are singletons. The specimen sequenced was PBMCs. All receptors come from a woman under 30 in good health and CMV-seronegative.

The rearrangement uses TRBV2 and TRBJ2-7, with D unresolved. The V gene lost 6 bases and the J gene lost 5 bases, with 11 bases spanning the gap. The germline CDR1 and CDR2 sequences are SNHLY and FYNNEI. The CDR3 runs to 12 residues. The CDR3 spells CASSPVPNEQYF. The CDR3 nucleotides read TGTGCCAGCAGCCCAGTTCCCAACGAGCAGTACTTC.

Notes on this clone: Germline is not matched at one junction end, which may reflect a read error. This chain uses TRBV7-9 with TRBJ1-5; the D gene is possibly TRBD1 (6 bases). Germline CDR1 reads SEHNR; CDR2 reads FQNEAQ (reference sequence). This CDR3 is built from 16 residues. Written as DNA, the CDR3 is TGTTCCAGCAGCCTTGGGGTGGCAGGGGGCAATCAGCCCCAGCATTTT. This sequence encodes CSSSLGVAGGNQPQHF.

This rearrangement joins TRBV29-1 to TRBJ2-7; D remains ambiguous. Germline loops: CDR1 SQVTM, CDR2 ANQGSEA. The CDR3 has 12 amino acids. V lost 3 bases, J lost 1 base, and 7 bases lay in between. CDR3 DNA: TGCAGCGTTGAGGCAGATTCCTACGAGCAGTACTTC. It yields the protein CSVEADSYEQYF.

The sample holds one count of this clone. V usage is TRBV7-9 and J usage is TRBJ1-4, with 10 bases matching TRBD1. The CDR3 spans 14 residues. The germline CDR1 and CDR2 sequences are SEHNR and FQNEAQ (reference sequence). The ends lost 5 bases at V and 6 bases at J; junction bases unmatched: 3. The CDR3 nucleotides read TGTGCCAGCAGCCCCGGGACAGGGGATGAAAAACTGTTTTTT. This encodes CASSPGTGDEKLFF.

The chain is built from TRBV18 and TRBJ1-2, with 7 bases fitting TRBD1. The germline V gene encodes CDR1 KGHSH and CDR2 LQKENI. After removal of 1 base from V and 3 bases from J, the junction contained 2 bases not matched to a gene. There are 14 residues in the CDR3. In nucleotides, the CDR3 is TGTGCCAGCTCACCACAAGGACAGGACTATGGCTACACCTTC. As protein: CASSPQGQDYGYTF.

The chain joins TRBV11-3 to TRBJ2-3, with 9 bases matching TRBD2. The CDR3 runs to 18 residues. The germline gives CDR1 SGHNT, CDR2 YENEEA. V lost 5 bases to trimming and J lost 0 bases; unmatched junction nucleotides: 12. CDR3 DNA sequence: TGTGCCAGCAGCCCCGGGCTAGCGGGGTACTCTAGCACAGATACGCAGTATTTT. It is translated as CASSPGLAGYSSTDTQYF.

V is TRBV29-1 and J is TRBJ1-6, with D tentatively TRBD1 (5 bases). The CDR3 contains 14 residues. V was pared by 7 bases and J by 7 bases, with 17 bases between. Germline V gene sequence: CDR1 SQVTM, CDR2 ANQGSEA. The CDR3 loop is CSARDSAGNSPLHF. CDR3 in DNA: TGCAGCGCTCGGGACTCCGCGGGGAATTCACCCCTCCACTTT.

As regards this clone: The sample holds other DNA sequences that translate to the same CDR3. CDR3 sequence: CASSLDRGTEAFF. The CDR3 nucleotides are TGTGCCAGCAGCTTAGACAGGGGAACTGAAGCTTTCTTT. The V gene is TRBV7-9, the J gene TRBJ1-1; 7 bases match TRBD1. This CDR3 has 13 amino acids. Germline CDR1 SEHNR, CDR2 FQNEAQ (reference sequence). V gave up 1 base and J gave up 5 bases; unmatched junction bases: 1.

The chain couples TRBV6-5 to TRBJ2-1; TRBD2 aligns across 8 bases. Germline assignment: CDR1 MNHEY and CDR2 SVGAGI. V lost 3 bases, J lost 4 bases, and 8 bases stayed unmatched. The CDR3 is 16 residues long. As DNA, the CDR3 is TGTGCCAGCAGTTATATCGGGGGGGTCATTTACAATGAGCAGTTCTTC. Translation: CASSYIGGVIYNEQFF.